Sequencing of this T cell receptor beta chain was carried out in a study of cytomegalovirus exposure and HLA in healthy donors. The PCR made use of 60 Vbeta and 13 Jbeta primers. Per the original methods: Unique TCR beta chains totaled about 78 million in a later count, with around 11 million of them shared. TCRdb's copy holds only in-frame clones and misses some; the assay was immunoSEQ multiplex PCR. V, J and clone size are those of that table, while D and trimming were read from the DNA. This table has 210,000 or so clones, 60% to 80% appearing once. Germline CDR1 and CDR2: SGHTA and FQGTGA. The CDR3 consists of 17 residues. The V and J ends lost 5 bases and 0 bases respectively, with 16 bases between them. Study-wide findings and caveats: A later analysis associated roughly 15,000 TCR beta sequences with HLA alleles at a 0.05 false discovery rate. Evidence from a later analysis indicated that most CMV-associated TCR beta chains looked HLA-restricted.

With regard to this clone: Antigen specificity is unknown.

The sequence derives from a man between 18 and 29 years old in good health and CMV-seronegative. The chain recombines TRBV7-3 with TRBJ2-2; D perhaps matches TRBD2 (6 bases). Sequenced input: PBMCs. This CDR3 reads CASSAQDGRANTGELFF. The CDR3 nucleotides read TGTGCCAGCAGCGCTCAGGACGGGAGAGCGAACACCGGGGAGCTGTTTTTT.